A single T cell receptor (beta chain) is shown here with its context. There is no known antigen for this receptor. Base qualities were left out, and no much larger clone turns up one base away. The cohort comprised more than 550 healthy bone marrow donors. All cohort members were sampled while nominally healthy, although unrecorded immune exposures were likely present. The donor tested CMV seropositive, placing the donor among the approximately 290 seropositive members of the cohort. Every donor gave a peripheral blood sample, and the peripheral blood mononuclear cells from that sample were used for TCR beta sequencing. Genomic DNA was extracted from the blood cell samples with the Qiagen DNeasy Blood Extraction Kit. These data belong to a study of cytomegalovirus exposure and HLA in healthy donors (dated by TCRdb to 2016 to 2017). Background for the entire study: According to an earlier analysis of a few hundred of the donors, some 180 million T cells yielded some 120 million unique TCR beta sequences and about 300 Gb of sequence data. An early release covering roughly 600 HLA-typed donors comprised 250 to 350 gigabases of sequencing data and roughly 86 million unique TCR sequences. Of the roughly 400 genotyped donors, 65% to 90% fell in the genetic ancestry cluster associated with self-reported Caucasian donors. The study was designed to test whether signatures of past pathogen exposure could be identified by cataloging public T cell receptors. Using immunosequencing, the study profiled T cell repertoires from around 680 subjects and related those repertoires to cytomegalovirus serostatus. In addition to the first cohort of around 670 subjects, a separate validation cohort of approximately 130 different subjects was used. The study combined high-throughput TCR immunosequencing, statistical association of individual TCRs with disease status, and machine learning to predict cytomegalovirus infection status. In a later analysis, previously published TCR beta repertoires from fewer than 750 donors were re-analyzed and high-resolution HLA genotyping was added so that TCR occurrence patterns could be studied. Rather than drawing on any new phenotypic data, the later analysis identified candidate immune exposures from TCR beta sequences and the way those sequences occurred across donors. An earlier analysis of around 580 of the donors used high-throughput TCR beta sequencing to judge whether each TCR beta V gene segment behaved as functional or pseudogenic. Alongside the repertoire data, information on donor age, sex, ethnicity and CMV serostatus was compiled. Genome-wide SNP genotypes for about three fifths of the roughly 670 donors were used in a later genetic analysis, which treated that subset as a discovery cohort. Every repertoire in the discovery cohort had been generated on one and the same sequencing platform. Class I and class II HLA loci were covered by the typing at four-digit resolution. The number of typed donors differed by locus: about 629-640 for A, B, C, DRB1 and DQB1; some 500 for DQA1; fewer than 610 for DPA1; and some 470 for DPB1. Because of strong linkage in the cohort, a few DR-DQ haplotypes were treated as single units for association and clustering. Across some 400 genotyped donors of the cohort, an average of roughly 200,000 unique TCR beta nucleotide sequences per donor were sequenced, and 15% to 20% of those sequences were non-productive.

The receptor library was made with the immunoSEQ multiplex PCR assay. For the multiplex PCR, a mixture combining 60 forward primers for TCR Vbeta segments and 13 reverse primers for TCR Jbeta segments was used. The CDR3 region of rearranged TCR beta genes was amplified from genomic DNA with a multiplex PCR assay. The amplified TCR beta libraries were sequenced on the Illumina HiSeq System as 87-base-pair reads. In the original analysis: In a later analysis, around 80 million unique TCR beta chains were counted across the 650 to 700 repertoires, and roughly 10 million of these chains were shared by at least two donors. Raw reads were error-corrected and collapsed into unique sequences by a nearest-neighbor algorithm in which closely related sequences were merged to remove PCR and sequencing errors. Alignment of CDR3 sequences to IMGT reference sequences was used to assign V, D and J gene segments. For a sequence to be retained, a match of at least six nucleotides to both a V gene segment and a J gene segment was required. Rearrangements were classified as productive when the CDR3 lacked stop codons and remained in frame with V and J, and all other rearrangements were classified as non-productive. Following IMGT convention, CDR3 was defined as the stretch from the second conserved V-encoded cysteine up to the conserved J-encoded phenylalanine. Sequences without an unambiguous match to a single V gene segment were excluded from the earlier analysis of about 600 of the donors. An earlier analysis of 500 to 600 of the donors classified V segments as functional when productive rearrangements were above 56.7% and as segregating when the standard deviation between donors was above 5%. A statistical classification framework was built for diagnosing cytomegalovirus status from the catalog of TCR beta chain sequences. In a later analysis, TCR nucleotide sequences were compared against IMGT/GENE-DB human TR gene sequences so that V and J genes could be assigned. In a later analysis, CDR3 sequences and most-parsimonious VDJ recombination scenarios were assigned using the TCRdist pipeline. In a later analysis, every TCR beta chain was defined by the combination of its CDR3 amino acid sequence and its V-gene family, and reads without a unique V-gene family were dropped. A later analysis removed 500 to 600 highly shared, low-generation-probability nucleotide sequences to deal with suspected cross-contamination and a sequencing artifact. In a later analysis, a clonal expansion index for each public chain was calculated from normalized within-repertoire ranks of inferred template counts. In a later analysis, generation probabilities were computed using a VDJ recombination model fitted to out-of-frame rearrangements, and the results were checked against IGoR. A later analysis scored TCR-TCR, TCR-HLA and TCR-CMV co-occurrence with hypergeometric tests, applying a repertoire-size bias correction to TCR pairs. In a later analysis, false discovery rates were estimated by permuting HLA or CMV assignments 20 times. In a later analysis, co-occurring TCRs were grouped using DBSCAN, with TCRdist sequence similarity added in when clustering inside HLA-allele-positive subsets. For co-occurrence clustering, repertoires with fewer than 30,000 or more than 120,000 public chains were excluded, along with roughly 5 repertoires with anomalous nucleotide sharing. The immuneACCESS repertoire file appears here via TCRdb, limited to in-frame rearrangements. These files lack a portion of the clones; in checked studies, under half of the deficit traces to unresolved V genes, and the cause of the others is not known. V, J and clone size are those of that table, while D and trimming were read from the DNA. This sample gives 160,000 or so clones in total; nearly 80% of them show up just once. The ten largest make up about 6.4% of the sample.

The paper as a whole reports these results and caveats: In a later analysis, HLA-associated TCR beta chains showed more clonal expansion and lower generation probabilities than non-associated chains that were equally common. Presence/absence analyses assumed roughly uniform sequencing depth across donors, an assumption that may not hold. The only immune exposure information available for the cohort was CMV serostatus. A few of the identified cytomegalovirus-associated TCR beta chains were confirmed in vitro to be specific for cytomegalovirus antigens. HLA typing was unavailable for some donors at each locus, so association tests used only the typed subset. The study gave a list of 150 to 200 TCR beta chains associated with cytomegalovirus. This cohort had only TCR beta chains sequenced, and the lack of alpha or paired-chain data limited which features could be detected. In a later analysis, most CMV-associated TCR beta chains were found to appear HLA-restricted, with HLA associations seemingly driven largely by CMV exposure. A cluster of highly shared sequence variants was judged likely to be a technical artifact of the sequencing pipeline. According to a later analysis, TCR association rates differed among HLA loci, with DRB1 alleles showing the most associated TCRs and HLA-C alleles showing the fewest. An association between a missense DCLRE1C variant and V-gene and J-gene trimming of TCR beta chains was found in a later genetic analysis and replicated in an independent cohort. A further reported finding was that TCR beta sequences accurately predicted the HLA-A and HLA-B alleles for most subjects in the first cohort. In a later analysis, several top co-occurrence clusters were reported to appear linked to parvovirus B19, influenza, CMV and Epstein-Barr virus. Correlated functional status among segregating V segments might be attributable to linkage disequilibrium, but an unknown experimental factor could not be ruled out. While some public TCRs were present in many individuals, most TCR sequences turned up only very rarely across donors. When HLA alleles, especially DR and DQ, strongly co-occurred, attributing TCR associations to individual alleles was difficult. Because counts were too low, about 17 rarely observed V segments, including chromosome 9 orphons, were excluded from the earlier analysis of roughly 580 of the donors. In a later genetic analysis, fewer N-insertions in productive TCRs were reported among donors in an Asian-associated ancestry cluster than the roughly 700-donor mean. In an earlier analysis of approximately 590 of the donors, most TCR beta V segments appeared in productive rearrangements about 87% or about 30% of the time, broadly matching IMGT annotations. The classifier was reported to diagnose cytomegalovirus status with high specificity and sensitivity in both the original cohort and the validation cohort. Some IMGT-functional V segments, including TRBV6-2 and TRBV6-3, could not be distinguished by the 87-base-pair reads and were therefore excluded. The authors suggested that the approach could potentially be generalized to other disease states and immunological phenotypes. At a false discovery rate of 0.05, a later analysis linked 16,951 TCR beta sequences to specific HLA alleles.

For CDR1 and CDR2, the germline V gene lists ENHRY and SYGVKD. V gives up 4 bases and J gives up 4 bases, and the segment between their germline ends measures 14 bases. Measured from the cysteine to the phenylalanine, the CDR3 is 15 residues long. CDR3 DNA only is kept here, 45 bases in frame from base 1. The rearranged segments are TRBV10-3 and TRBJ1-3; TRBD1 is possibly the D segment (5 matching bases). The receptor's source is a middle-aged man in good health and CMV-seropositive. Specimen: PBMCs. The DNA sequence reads TGTGCCATCAGTGGTGGGGCCACCTCCGGAAACACCATATATTTT. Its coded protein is CAISGGATSGNTIYF.